This T cell receptor (beta chain) was observed in a study of cytomegalovirus exposure and HLA in healthy donors. General study points: Listed as cytomegalovirus-associated were 150 or so TCR beta chains.

In the PCR, 60 Vbeta and 13 Jbeta primers were used. Sequencing was performed with immunoSEQ multiplex PCR; in TCRdb, only in-frame clones are kept and a portion is missing. The sample comprises around 130,000 clones, 8.5% of which are singletons, and 5.5% rests with the top ten. CDR1 is WSHSY and CDR2 is SAAADI in the germline V gene. J was trimmed by 4 bases and V by 6 bases; bases with no gene match: 5. This CDR3 has 14 amino acids. This clone turned up a few times. Antigen specificity is unknown. This clonotype was sampled from a man aged 40-50 years in good health and CMV-seronegative. The rearrangement joins TRBV10-2 to TRBJ1-5; 8 nucleotides line up with TRBD1. Sequencing was done on a sample of PBMCs. CDR3 bases: TGCGCCAGCAGAGCTACAGGGGGTAATCAGCCCCAGCATTTT. It translates to CASRATGGNQPQHF.